This note documents a single TCR beta chain sequence. The antigen is not known. J lost 3 bases, V lost 5 bases, and 5 bases had no gene match. The CDR3 totals 14 residues. In germline, CDR1 is LNHDA, CDR2 SQIVND (reference sequence). This entry is derived from a study of blood T cell dynamics during melanoma immunotherapy. Study-level background: Metastatic melanoma patients received first-line pembrolizumab or nivolumab plus ipilimumab.

A fixed DNA input of around 0.35 ug was used per bulk PBMC sample. Generated by immunoSEQ multiplex PCR, the TCRdb table keeps only in-frame clones and is missing some. Of 11,000 to 15,000 clones detected, under 90% appear once; the ten largest clones hold about 6%. Indicated time point: pre-treatment baseline. Samples come from before therapy and from week 3 after the first blockade cycle. Study-wide points: Clones driving repertoire changes may be melanoma-specific or general immune activation.

This TCR was sampled from a human donor with melanoma. The sequencing here drew on blood, taken from a patient treated with checkpoint blockade. The V gene is TRBV19, the J gene TRBJ2-7; 9 positions match TRBD1. CDR3 residues: CASSSRQGDYEQYF. CDR3 nucleotide sequence: TGTGCCAGTAGTTCCCGACAGGGGGACTACGAGCAGTACTTC.